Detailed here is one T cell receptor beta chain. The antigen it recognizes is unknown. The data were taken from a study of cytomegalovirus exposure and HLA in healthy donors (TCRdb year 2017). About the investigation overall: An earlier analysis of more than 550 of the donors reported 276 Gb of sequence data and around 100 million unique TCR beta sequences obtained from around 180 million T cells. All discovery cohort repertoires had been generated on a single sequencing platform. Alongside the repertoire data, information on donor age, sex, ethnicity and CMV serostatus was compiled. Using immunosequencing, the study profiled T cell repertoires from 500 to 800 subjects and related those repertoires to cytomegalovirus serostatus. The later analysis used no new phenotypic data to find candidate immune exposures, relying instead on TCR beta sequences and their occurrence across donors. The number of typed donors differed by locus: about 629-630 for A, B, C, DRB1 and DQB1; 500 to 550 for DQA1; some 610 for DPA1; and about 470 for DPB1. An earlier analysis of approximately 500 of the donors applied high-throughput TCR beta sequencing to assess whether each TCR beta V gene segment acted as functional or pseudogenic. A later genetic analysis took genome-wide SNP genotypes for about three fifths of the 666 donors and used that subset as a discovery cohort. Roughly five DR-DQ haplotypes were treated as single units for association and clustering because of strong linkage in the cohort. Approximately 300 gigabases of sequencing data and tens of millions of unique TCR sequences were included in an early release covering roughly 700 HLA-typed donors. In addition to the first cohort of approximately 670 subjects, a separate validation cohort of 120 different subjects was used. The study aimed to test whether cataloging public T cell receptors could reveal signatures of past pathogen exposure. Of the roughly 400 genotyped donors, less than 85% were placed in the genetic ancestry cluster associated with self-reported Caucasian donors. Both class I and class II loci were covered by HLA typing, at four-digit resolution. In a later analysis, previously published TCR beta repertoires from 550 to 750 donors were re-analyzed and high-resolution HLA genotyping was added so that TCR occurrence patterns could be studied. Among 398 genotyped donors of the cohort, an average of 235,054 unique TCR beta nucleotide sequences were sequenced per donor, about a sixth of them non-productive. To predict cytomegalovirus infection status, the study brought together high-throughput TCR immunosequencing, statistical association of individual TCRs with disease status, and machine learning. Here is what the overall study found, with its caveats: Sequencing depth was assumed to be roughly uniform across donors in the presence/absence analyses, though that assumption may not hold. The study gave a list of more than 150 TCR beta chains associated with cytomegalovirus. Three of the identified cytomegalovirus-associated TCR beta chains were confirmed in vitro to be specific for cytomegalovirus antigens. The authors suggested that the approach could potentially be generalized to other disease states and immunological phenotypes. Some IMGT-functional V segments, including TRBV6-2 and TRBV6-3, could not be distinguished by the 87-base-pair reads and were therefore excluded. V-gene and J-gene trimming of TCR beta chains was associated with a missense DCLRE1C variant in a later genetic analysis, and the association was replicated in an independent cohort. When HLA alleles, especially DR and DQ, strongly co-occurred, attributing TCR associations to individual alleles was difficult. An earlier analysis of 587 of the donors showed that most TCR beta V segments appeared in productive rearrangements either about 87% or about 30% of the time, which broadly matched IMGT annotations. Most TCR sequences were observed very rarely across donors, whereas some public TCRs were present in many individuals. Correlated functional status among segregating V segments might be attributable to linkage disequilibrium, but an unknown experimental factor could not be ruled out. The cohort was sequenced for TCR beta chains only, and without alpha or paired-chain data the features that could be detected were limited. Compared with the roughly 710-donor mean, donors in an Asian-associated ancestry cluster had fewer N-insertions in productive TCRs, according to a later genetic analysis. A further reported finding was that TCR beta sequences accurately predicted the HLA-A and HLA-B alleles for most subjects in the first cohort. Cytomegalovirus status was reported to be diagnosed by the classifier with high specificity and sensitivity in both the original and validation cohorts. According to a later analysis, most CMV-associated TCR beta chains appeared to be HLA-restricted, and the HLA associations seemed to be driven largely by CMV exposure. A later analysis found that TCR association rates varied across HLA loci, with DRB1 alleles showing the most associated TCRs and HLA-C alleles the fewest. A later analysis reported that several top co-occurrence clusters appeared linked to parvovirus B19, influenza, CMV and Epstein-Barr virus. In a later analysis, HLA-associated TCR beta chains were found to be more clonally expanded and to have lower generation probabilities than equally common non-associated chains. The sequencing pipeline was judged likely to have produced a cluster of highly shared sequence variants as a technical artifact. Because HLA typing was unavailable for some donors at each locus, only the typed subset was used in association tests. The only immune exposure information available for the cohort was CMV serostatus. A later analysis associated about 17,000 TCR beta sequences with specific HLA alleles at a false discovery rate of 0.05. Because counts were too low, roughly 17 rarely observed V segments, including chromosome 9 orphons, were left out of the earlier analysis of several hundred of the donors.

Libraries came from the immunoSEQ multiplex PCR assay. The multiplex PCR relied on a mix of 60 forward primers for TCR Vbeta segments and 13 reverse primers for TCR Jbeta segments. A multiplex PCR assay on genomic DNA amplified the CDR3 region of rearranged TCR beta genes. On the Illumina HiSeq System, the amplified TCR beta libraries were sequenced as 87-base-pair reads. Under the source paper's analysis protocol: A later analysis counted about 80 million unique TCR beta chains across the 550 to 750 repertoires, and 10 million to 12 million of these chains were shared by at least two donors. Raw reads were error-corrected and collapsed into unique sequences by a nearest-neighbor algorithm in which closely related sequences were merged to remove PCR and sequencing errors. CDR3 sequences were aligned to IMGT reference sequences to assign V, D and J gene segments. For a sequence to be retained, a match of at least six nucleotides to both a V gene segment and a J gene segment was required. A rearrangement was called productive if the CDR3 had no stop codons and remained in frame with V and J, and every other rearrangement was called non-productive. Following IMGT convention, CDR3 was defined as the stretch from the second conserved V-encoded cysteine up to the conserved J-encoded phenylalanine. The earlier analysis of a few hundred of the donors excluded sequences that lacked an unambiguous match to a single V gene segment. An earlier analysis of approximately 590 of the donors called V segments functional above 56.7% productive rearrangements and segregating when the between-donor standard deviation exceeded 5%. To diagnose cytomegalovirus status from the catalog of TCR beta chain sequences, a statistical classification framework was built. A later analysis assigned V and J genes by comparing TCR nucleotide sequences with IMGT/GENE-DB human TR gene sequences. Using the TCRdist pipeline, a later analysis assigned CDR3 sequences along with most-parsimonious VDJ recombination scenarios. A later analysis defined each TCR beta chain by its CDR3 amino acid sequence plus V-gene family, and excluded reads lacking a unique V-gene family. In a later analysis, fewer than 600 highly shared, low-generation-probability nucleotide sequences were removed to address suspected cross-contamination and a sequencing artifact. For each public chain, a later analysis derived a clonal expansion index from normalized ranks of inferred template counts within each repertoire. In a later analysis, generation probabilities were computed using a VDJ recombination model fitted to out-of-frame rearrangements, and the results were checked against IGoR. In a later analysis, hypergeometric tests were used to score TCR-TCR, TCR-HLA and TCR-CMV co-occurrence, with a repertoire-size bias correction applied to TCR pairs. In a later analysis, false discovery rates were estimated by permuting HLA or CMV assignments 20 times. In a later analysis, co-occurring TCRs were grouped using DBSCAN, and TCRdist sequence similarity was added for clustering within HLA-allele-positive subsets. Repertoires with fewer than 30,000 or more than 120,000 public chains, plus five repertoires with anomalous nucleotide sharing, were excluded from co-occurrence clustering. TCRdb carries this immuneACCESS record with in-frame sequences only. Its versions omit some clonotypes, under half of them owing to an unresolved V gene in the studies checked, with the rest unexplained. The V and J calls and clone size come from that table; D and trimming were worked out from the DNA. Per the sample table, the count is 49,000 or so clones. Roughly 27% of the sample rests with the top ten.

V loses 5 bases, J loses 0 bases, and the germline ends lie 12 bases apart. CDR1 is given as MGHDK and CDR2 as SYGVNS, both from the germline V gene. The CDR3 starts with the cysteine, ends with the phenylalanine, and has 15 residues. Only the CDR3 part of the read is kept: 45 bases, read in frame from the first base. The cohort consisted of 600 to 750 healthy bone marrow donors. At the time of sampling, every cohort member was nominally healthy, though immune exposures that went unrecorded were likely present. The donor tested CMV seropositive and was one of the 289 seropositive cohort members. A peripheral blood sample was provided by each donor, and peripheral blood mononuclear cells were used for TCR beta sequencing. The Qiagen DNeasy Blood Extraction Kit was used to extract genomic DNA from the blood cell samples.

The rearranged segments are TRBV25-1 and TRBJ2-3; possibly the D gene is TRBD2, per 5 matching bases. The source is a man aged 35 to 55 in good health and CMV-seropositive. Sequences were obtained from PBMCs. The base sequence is TGTGCCAGCAGTTCGAAACGCGGGAGCACAGATACGCAGTATTTT. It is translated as CASSSKRGSTDTQYF.